This T cell receptor beta chain was recorded in a study of identical twins. Overall study results and limits: Analyses of zero insertions could be partly confounded by invariant MAIT and iNKT cells.

CDR1 MNHGY and CDR2 SVAAGI come from the germline V gene. V was clipped by 6 bases and J by 13 bases, with 5 bases between them. The CDR3 sequence is 8 residues long. This clonotype has ten or more counts. As yet, its antigen is unknown. MiXCR, run by TCRdb on the 5' RACE reads, gives a single entry per CDR3 protein. The sample has 690,000 or so distinct CDR3 sequences; around 6% are singletons. This receptor was identified in a man between 18 and 35 years old in good health. The sequenced sample was naive T cells sorted from blood. V and J are TRBV6-9 and TRBJ2-3; D uncertain. The DNA of the CDR3 is TGTGCCAGCAGAGGGAAGTATTTT. The encoded protein is CASRGKYF.